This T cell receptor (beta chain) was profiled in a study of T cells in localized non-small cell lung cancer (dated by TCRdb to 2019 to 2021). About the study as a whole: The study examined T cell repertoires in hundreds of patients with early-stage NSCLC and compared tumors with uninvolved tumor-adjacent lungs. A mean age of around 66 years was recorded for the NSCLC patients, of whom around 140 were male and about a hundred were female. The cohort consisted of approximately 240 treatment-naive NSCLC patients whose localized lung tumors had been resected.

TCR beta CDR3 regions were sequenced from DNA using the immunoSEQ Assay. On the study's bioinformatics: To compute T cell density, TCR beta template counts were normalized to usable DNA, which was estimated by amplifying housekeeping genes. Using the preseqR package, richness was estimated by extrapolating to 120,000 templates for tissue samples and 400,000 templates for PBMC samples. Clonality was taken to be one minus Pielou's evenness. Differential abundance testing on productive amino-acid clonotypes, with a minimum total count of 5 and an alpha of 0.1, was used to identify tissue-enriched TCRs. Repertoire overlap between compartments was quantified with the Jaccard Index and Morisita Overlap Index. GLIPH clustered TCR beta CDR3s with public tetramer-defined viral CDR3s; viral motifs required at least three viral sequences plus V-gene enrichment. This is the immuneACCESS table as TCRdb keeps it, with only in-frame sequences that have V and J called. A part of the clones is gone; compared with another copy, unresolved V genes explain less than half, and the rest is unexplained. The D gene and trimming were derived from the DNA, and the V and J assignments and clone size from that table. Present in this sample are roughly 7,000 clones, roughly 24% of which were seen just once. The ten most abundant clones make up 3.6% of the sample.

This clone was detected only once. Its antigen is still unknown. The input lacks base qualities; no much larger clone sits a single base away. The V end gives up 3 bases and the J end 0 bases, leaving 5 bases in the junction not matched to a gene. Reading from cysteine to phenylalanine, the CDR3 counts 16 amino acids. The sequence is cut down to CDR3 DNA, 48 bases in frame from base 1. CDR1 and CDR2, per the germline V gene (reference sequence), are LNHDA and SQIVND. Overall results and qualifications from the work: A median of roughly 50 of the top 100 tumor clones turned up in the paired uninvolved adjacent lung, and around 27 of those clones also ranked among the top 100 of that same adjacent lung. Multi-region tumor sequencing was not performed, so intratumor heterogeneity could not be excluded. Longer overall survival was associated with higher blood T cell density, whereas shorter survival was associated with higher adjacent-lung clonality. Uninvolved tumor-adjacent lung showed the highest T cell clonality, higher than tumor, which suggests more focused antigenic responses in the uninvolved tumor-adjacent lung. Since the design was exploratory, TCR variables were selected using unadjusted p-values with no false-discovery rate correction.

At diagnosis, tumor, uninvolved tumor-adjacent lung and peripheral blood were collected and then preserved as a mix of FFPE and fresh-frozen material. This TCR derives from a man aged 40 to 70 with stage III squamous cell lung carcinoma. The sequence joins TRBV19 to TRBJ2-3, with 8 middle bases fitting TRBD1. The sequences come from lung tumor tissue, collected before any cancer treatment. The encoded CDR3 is CASSMGQVASTDTQYF. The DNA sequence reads TGTGCCAGTAGTATGGGACAGGTAGCGAGCACAGATACGCAGTATTTT.